The 17 T cell receptor beta chains reported below all come from one sample, sequenced in a study of blood T cell repertoires in COVID-19. Repertoires were generated with immunoSEQ multiplex PCR, while TCRdb's copy carries only in-frame clones and drops some. The table shows about 20,000 clones, with 70% to 90% occurring only once. Sequencing input: peripheral blood. Receptors were obtained from a human donor with active COVID-19. The donor label of this sample is uncertain.

This chain connects TRBV19 to TRBJ1-5; TRBD1 agrees at 7 bases. CDR3 length equals 14 residues. The J segment lost 2 bases and the V segment lost 3 bases, leaving 1 base of the junction unmatched. The germline V gene encodes CDR1 LNHDA and CDR2 SQIVND (reference sequence). CDR3 loop: CASSITGGNQPQHF. In DNA form, the CDR3 reads TGTGCCAGTAGTATCACAGGGGGCAATCAGCCCCAGCATTTT.

This rearrangement joins TRBV29-1 to TRBJ2-1, with D hard to call. Germline lookup yields CDR1 SQVTM and CDR2 ANQGSEA. This CDR3 is built from 16 residues. Between the trimmed V and J ends, which lost 3 bases and 0 bases, there was a span of 15 bases. CDR3 nucleotide sequence: TGCAGCGTTGACGGGTCCAGATTAAGCTCCTACAATGAGCAGTTCTTC. This encodes CSVDGSRLSSYNEQFF.

CDR3 bases: TGTGCCTGGGGGATACGGGGGGCTGGGGCCAACGTCCTGACTTTC. Translating gives CAWGIRGAGANVLTF. V usage is TRBV30 and J usage is TRBJ2-6; 7 bases are a match to TRBD2. V lost 5 bases to trimming and J lost 2 bases; unmatched junction nucleotides: 6. This CDR3 spans 15 amino acids. Germline lookup yields CDR1 GTSNPN and CDR2 SVGIG (reference sequence).

The chain employs TRBV11-3 and TRBJ2-1; tentative D call: TRBD1 (7 bases). Germline V CDR1 and CDR2: SGHNT, YENEEA. The CDR3 loop spans 12 amino acids. CDR3 nucleotides: TGTGCAAGTCAGGGGGGTGGGGTTGAGCAGTTCTTC. Residues: CASQGGGVEQFF.

The chain recombines TRBV30 with TRBJ2-1; a possible D gene is TRBD1 (6 bases). The CDR3 runs to 14 residues. The V gene's germline CDR1 is GTSNPN and CDR2 SVGIG (reference sequence). Trimming shortened V by 8 bases and J by 7 bases, and 21 bases separated the two germline ends. CDR3 sequence reads: CAAQGGPPTNEQFF. Here the CDR3 DNA reads TGTGCCGCCCAAGGGGGTCCCCCCACAAATGAGCAGTTCTTC.

The chain is built from TRBV18 and TRBJ2-2; D gene ambiguous. The CDR3 loop spans 15 amino acids. The V gene's germline CDR1 is KGHSH and CDR2 LQKENI. Trimming took 8 bases from V and 3 from J, leaving 16 bases between them. This CDR3 is CASLILPIDTGELFF. CDR3 DNA: TGTGCCAGCCTCATCTTACCTATCGACACCGGGGAGCTGTTTTTT.

This clone was observed a single time. This rearrangement joins TRBV19 to TRBJ2-3; D is possibly TRBD2 (5 bases). The germline gives CDR1 LNHDA, CDR2 SQIVND (reference sequence). The CDR3 is 16 residues long. V lost 3 bases and J lost 4, with 17 bases in between. This CDR3 is CASSMQWESFPDTQYF. CDR3 bases: TGTGCCAGTAGTATGCAGTGGGAGTCTTTCCCAGATACGCAGTATTTT.

The chain couples TRBV7-2 to TRBJ2-1, with D tentatively TRBD2 (6 bases). The germline gives CDR1 SGHTA, CDR2 FQGNSA. V lost 5 bases, J lost 2 bases, and 13 bases lay in between. The CDR3 contains 15 residues. DNA of the CDR3: TGTGCCAGCAGCCGTAGGTCTAGCGCCTACAATGAGCAGTTCTTC. This translates into CASSRRSSAYNEQFF.

This chain uses TRBV10-2 with TRBJ2-7, with 9 bases identical to TRBD2. The junction had 6 bases not matched to a gene; V was cut back by 0 bases and J by 3 bases. This CDR3 is built from 16 residues. Germline V CDR1 and CDR2: WSHSY, SAAADI. Here the CDR3 DNA reads TGCGCCAGCAGTGAGTCGGGACTAGCCCCCGTCTACGAGCAGTACTTC. Amino acids: CASSESGLAPVYEQYF.

The chain couples TRBV20-1 to TRBJ1-2; TRBD1 matches at 9 bases. CDR1 and CDR2 from the germline V gene are DFQATT and SNEGSKA (reference sequence). The V segment lost 0 bases and the J segment 12 bases; nucleotides outside the gene matches: 2. The length of the CDR3 is 11 residues. CDR3 DNA sequence: TGCAGTGCTAGAGAAGGGACAGGGAACACCTTC. Translated, it gives CSAREGTGNTF.

The rearrangement joins TRBV15 to TRBJ1-2; D is ambiguous. This CDR3 region has 14 residues. Trimming cost V 6 bases and J 2 bases, with 13 bases left between them. Germline values: CDR1 LNHNV, CDR2 YYDKDF (reference sequence). DNA for the CDR3: TGTGCCACCAGACTTAAAGAAACCAACTATGGCTACACCTTC. Its protein is CATRLKETNYGYTF.

J is TRBJ1-1 and V is TRBV7-2, with D hard to call. Looked up from germline, CDR1 is SGHTA and CDR2 is FQGNSA. The germline V and J ends were trimmed by 3 bases and 9 bases, with 17 bases remaining between them. CDR3 size: 14 residues. CDR3 DNA: TGTGCCAGCAGCTTGGTCTATAGAGATGCACAAGCTTTCTTT. Its translation: CASSLVYRDAQAFF.

The chain has TRBV9 and TRBJ2-7; TRBD1 matches at 11 bases. J was trimmed by 7 bases and V by 4 bases; bases with no gene match: 10. CDR3 size: 15 residues. CDR1 is SGDLS and CDR2 is YYNGEE in the germline V gene. DNA of the CDR3: TGTGCCAGCAGCTCAGGACAGGGGGCCCTCCCGGAGCAGTACTTC. Translated, it gives CASSSGQGALPEQYF. Combining the CDR3 with reference TRBV9 and TRBJ2-7 gives the whole variable domain DSGVTQTPKHLITATGQRVTLRCSPRSGDLSVYWYQQSLDQGLQFLIQYYNGEERAKGNILERFSAQQFPDLHSELNLSSLELGDSALYFCASSSGQGALPEQYFGPGTRLTVT.

The J gene is TRBJ1-5, the V gene TRBV9; D is unresolved. CDR1 SGDLS and CDR2 YYNGEE come from the germline V gene. Trimming took 4 bases from V and 5 from J, leaving 13 bases between them. CDR3 length: 14 amino acids. The DNA of the CDR3 is TGTGCCAGCAGCCAGGTGGGCCAAGATCAGCCCCAGCATTTT. Encoded protein: CASSQVGQDQPQHF.

The chain employs TRBV24-1 and TRBJ2-1; possible D gene TRBD2, 6 bases. This CDR3 comprises 13 residues. CDR1 KGHDR and CDR2 SFDVKD come from the germline V gene. Trimming left V 7 bases short and J 5 bases short, with 11 bases between. The CDR3 DNA follows: TGTGCCACCAGCGTTTGGGGGGACAATGAGCAGTTCTTC. The encoded protein is CATSVWGDNEQFF.

The J gene is TRBJ2-2, the V gene TRBV6-5, with D tentatively TRBD2 (6 bases). The germline V and J ends were trimmed by 4 bases and 5 bases, with 14 bases remaining between them. The germline V gene encodes CDR1 MNHEY and CDR2 SVGAGI. CDR3 length: 15 amino acids. CDR3 nucleotides: TGTGCCAGCAGTTCATCGGGAGTCAGGACCGGGGAGCTGTTTTTT. It codes for CASSSSGVRTGELFF.

The chain couples TRBV6-6 to TRBJ2-7; 7 bases fit TRBD1. The CDR3 covers 14 residues. Germline assignment: CDR1 MNHNY and CDR2 SVGAGI (reference sequence). J was trimmed by 2 bases and V by 5 bases; bases with no gene match: 6. CDR3 sequence reads: CASSLRDSAYEQYF. The DNA for the CDR3 is TGTGCCAGCAGTCTCCGGGACAGTGCCTACGAGCAGTACTTC.